The 28 T cell receptor beta chains below come from one sample, sequenced in a study of Graves' ophthalmopathy and Graves' hyperthyroidism. Amplifying from RNA transcripts, the study obtained TCR beta CDR3 regions. Second-round multiplex PCR followed a first-round RT-PCR using HTBI primers. TCRdb reprocessed the multiplex PCR reads with MiXCR, giving one entry per CDR3 protein. The sample includes roughly 500,000 distinct CDR3 sequences, approximately 15% of them seen just once. The sequenced sample was blood. The receptors come from a woman under 40 with Graves' ophthalmopathy.

The table lists this clonotype with many counts. The gene calls are TRBV4-1 and TRBJ1-1, with TRBD1 identical over 10 bases. Trimming removed 3 bases from V and 4 bases from J; junction bases left unmatched: 2. The germline CDR1 and CDR2 sequences are MGHRA and YSYEKL. The CDR3 totals 14 residues. The CDR3 coding sequence is TGCGCCAGCAGCCAGACAGGGGGCTTCACTGAAGCTTTCTTT. This codes for CASSQTGGFTEAFF.

The sample holds many counts of this clonotype. This chain connects TRBV27 to TRBJ1-1; D is undetermined. The CDR3 is made up of 15 amino acids. Germline V gene lookup returns CDR1 MNHEY and CDR2 SMNVEV (reference sequence). Trimming left V 2 bases short and J 1 base short, with 11 bases between. The CDR3 sequence: CASSLSKGPNTEAFF. The CDR3 DNA reads as TGTGCCAGCAGTTTAAGTAAGGGCCCGAACACTGAAGCTTTCTTT.

This clonotype came up a few times. The chain couples TRBV11-2 to TRBJ2-7; 14 nucleotides agree with TRBD2. The CDR3 loop spans 15 amino acids. From germline, CDR1 is SGHAT and CDR2 FQNNGV. With V trimmed by 3 bases and J by 9 bases, 7 bases remained unmatched. The CDR3: CASSFLGTSGGPQYF. CDR3 bases: TGTGCCAGCAGCTTTCTCGGGACTAGCGGGGGACCGCAGTACTTC.

This clonotype has at least ten counts. V gene TRBV6-1 combines with J gene TRBJ1-5; D remains ambiguous. Germline CDR1 and CDR2: MNHNS and SASEGT. Between the trimmed V and J ends, which lost 4 bases and 0 bases, there was a span of 7 bases. This CDR3 is 14 amino acids long. CDR3 nucleotide sequence: TGTGCCAGCAGTGCACCTTATAGCAATCAGCCCCAGCATTTT. Translation: CASSAPYSNQPQHF.

There are many counts of this clonotype. J is TRBJ2-7 and V is TRBV2; the D gene is possibly TRBD1 (6 bases). The CDR3 consists of 13 residues. V lost 3 bases and J lost 6, with 12 bases in between. The germline CDR1 and CDR2 sequences are SNHLY and FYNNEI. The chain's CDR3 is CASSEGPRGEQYF. CDR3 DNA sequence: TGTGCCAGCAGTGAGGGCCCCAGGGGCGAGCAGTACTTC.

The rearrangement uses TRBV10-1 and TRBJ2-2; 11 positions match TRBD2. The CDR3 runs to 17 residues. The germline V gene encodes CDR1 WNHNN and CDR2 SYGVQD (reference sequence). V gave up 3 bases and J gave up 2 bases; unmatched junction bases: 5. CDR3 nucleotide sequence: TGCGCCAGCAGTGATGGTGGACTAGCGGGCAACACCGGGGAGCTGTTTTTT. This gives the protein CASSDGGLAGNTGELFF.

The sample holds many counts of this clonotype. This sequence joins TRBV7-8 and TRBJ2-2, with TRBD2 as a possible D gene (6 bases). The V gene's germline CDR1 is SGHVS and CDR2 FQNEAQ. Trimming removed 5 bases at V and 5 bases at J, with 21 bases between. The CDR3 runs 17 residues. The CDR3, as DNA: TGTGCCAGCAGCCTCATAGGCGGAGGGCCAGAAACCGGGGAGCTGTTTTTT. Translated: CASSLIGGGPETGELFF.

The chain links TRBV7-2 to TRBJ2-5; D is tentatively TRBD1 or TRBD2 (5 bases each). This CDR3 contains 15 residues. Trimming cost V 3 bases and J 4 bases, with 15 bases left between them. From germline, CDR1 is SGHTA and CDR2 FQGNSA. The CDR3 loop is CASSLGPVGGETQYF. The CDR3 DNA is TGTGCCAGCAGCTTGGGCCCAGTTGGGGGAGAGACCCAGTACTTC. Filled out from reference TRBV7-2 and TRBJ2-5, the complete variable domain reads GAGVSQSPSNKVTEKGKDVELRCDPISGHTALYWYRQSLGQGLEFLIYFQGNSAPDKSGLPSDRFSAERTGGSVSTLTIQRTQQEDSAVYLCASSLGPVGGETQYFGPGTRLLVL.

Turning to this clonotype: The junction departs from germline at one end; a sequencing error may be responsible. This chain links TRBV3-1 with TRBJ2-7, with D maybe TRBD2 (5 bases). In germline, CDR1 is LGHDT, CDR2 YNNKEL (reference sequence). The CDR3 is made up of 14 amino acids. CDR3 DNA sequence: TGTGCCAGCAGCCGTAGCGATTCCTCCTACGATCAGTACTTC. Encoded protein: CASSRSDSSYDQYF.

In its sample, this clonotype was seen many times. V usage is TRBV27 and J usage is TRBJ2-7, with D maybe TRBD2 (5 bases). Germline assignment: CDR1 MNHEY and CDR2 SMNVEV (reference sequence). Between the trimmed V and J ends, which lost 5 bases and 5 bases, there was a span of 10 bases. This CDR3 comprises 12 residues. Here the CDR3 DNA reads TGTGCCAGCAGTACTGGAGGAGACGAGCAGTACTTC. Translating it yields CASSTGGDEQYF.

This rearrangement joins TRBV12-3 or TRBV12-4 to TRBJ1-3; the D is unclear. V was pared by 5 bases and J by 5 bases, with 7 bases between. The length of the CDR3 is 12 residues. CDR3 coding DNA: TGTGCCAGCAGTCCCGAAAGAAACACCATATATTTT. This codes for CASSPERNTIYF.

This clonotype was seen repeatedly, ten times or more. The chain is built from TRBV20-1 and TRBJ2-7; 9 bases are a match to TRBD2. The CDR3 runs to 13 residues. Germline CDR1 and CDR2: DFQATT and SNEGSKA (reference sequence). V shed 3 bases and J 7 bases; nucleotides not matched to a gene: 7. The CDR3 loop reads CSASEASGEEQYF. DNA of the CDR3: TGCAGTGCTAGTGAGGCTAGCGGGGAGGAGCAGTACTTC.

This clonotype was detected ten times or more. This chain connects TRBV19 to TRBJ1-1; 8 bases align to TRBD1. Germline trimming cut 5 bases from V and 4 bases from J; bases unmatched to any gene: 9. Looked up from germline, CDR1 is LNHDA and CDR2 is SQIVND (reference sequence). The CDR3 has 15 amino acids. DNA for the CDR3: TGTGCCAGTAGTGTACAGGGGGGCTATGGCACTGAAGCTTTCTTT. This gives the protein CASSVQGGYGTEAFF. The complete variable domain, with remaining parts taken from reference TRBV19 and TRBJ1-1, reads DGGITQSPKYLFRKEGQNVTLSCEQNLNHDAMYWYRQDPGQGLRLIYYSQIVNDFQKGDIAEGYSVSREKKESFPLTVTSAQKNPTAFYLCASSVQGGYGTEAFFGQGTRLTVV.

This clonotype was seen ten or more times. The chain links TRBV20-1 to TRBJ1-2, with 7 nucleotides matching TRBD1. Germline V gene data show CDR1 as DFQATT and CDR2 as SNEGSKA (reference sequence). The CDR3 spans 11 residues. The CDR3 loop is CSAGDSYGYTF. For the CDR3, the DNA is TGCAGCGCAGGGGACAGCTATGGCTACACCTTC.

The table lists this clonotype with many counts. This chain links TRBV5-1 with TRBJ1-1, with D possibly being TRBD1 (6 bases). Trimming took off 4 bases at V and 2 bases at J, with 12 bases between the two ends. The germline V gene has CDR1 SGHRS and CDR2 YFSETQ. The CDR3 sequence is 14 residues long. For the CDR3, the DNA is TGCGCCAGCAGCCTGGACAGAGCAAACACTGAAGCTTTCTTT. Its translation is CASSLDRANTEAFF.

This clonotype has ten or more counts. The CDR3 DNA is TGTGCCAGCAGTACTATGGACGGACAGGGCAATCAGCCCCAGCATTTT. Amino acids: CASSTMDGQGNQPQHF. The chain has TRBV6-5 and TRBJ1-5; 7 nucleotides align to TRBD1. The CDR3 is 16 residues long. The J segment lost 2 bases and the V segment lost 5 bases, leaving 9 bases of the junction unmatched. Looked up from germline, CDR1 is MNHEY and CDR2 is SVGAGI.

This clonotype was recorded at least ten times. This chain links TRBV6-1 with TRBJ2-6; D might be TRBD2 (6 bases). Germline V gives CDR1 MNHNS, CDR2 SASEGT. The germline V and J ends were trimmed by 10 bases and 2 bases, with 12 bases remaining between them. The CDR3 runs to 14 residues. The CDR3 protein is CATLSGAGANVLTF. The CDR3, as DNA: TGTGCCACCCTCTCGGGGGCTGGGGCCAACGTCCTGACTTTC.

The chain couples TRBV29-1 to TRBJ2-5; 14 bases are a match to TRBD2. Trimming took 6 bases from V and 2 from J; bases not matched to a gene: 5. This CDR3 contains 15 residues. From germline, CDR1 is SQVTM and CDR2 ANQGSEA. This CDR3 reads CSVPGLAGVQETQYF. The CDR3 DNA follows: TGCAGCGTCCCGGGACTAGCGGGGGTTCAAGAGACCCAGTACTTC.

This clonotype was counted at least ten times. The J gene is TRBJ2-2, the V gene TRBV10-2, with TRBD2 as a possible D gene (6 bases). The CDR3 totals 14 residues. V was shortened by 4 bases and J by 6 bases, with 12 bases between the two germline ends. CDR1 is WSHSY and CDR2 is SAAADI in the germline V gene. The CDR3 DNA is TGCGCCAGCAGTGGGTGGAGGGTGGCCGGGGAGCTGTTTTTT. As protein: CASSGWRVAGELFF.

This clonotype showed up many times. The J gene is TRBJ1-5, the V gene TRBV6-1, with 8 bases identical to TRBD1. Germline CDR1 reads MNHNS; CDR2 reads SASEGT. The ends lost 4 bases at V and 0 bases at J; junction bases unmatched: 5. CDR3 size: 16 residues. CDR3 in amino acids: CASSGDRRLSNQPQHF. DNA for the CDR3: TGTGCCAGCAGTGGGGACAGGCGGCTTAGCAATCAGCCCCAGCATTTT.

This clonotype was counted ten times or more. The V and J genes are TRBV7-8 and TRBJ2-5; D is possibly TRBD1 or TRBD2 (5 bases each). Trimming shortened V by 5 bases and J by 4 bases, and 17 bases separated the two germline ends. In germline, CDR1 is SGHVS, CDR2 FQNEAQ. The CDR3 has 15 amino acids. CDR3 in amino acids: CASSDPGRKGETQYF. The CDR3 DNA reads as TGTGCCAGCAGCGATCCGGGACGGAAAGGAGAGACCCAGTACTTC.

The rearrangement joins TRBV30 to TRBJ1-1; D gene unclear. CDR1 and CDR2 from the germline V gene are GTSNPN and SVGIG (reference sequence). The CDR3 runs 11 residues. The CDR3 DNA sequence: TGTGCACTGGGTCTCGGCACTGAAGCTTTCTTT. Translated, it gives CALGLGTEAFF.

This chain uses TRBV6-4 with TRBJ1-2; D is ambiguous. Trimming took 6 bases from V and 6 from J, leaving 11 bases between them. This CDR3 spans 12 amino acids. CDR1 and CDR2 from the germline V gene are MRHNA and SNTAGT. CDR3 protein: CASRLTGNGYTF. The CDR3 coding sequence is TGTGCCAGCAGACTGACCGGGAATGGCTACACCTTC.

This clonotype was recorded many times. This sequence joins TRBV28 and TRBJ1-5; a weak D match, TRBD1 (6 bases). Germline V gene sequence: CDR1 MDHEN, CDR2 SYDVKM. The CDR3 is 14 residues long. The V and J ends lost 3 bases and 6 bases respectively, with 12 bases between them. CDR3 nucleotides: TGTGCCAGCAGTTTCCCCCAGGGGACTCAGCCCCAGCATTTT. Translation: CASSFPQGTQPQHF.

This clonotype occurred many times. The V and J genes are TRBV27 and TRBJ1-6, with D uncertain. This CDR3 is 14 amino acids long. Trimming removed 7 bases at V and 8 bases at J, with 15 bases between. Germline V lookup: CDR1 MNHEY, CDR2 SMNVEV (reference sequence). CDR3 in amino acids: CASTLGVRDSPLHF. The CDR3 bases are TGTGCCAGCACCCTTGGGGTGCGAGATTCACCCCTCCACTTT.

This clonotype was recorded at least ten times. The chain links TRBV6-1 to TRBJ1-1; unclear D gene. In germline, CDR1 is MNHNS, CDR2 SASEGT. V gave up 11 bases and J gave up 1 base, with 17 bases separating them. This CDR3 contains 14 residues. The CDR3 is CAGTKGTENTEAFF. CDR3 DNA sequence: TGTGCCGGCACAAAGGGAACCGAGAACACTGAAGCTTTCTTT.

This clonotype was seen only a few times. The chain joins TRBV30 to TRBJ1-1; D is uncertain. Germline CDR1 reads GTSNPN; CDR2 reads SVGIG (reference sequence). V was shortened by 5 bases and J by 1 base, with 8 bases between the two germline ends. This CDR3 contains 12 residues. CDR3 in DNA: TGTGCCTGGGGGCCACAGAACACTGAAGCTTTCTTT. It translates to CAWGPQNTEAFF.

The V call is TRBV11-1, the J call TRBJ2-5; 10 bases line up with TRBD1. The germline V gene encodes CDR1 SGHAT and CDR2 FQDESV (reference sequence). The CDR3 sequence is 18 residues long. With 3 bases clipped from V and 0 bases from J, the junction kept 10 bases outside the gene matches. The CDR3 reads CASSLWGRQGADQETQYF. CDR3 in DNA: TGTGCCAGCAGCTTGTGGGGGAGACAGGGGGCGGACCAAGAGACCCAGTACTTC.